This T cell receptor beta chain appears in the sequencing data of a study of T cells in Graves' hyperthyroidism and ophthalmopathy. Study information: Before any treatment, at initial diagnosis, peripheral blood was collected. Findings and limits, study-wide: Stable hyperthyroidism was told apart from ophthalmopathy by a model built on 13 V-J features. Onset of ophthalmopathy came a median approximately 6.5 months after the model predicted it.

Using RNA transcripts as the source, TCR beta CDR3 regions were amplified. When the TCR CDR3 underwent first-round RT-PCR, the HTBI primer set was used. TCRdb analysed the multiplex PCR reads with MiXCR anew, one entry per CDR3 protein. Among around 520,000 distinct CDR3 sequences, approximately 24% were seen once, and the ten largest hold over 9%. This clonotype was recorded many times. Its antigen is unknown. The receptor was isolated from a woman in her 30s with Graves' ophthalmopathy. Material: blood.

The CDR3 region is CASSYMGYTF. CDR3 in DNA: TGTGCCAGCAGTTACATGGGCTACACCTTC. The rearrangement uses TRBV2 and TRBJ1-2; D gene uncertain. Germline CDR1 and CDR2: SNHLY and FYNNEI. CDR3 length equals 10 residues. Trimming took off 5 bases at V and 8 bases at J, with 6 bases between the two ends.